What follows are 15 T cell receptor beta chains derived from one specimen sequenced in a study of T cells in localized non-small cell lung cancer. Assay used: immunoSEQ multiplex PCR; TCRdb lists only in-frame clones, some missing. The table lists about 11,000 clones, over 65% of them singletons. Sequences were derived from peripheral blood, sampled before any cancer treatment. The receptors shown here come from an older male donor with stage I lung adenocarcinoma.

This clone was seen a few times. The gene calls are TRBV6-6 and TRBJ1-5, with D perhaps TRBD1 (6 bases). The CDR3 is 13 residues long. The germline gives CDR1 MNHNY, CDR2 SVGAGI (reference sequence). Trimming pared 5 bases from V and 4 bases from J, leaving 9 bases between. The CDR3 DNA reads TGTGCCAGCAGTCCAACAGGGAATCAGCCCCAGCATTTT. It codes for CASSPTGNQPQHF.

This sequence joins TRBV9 and TRBJ2-2; D is perhaps TRBD1 (6 bases). V was pared by 6 bases and J by 0 bases, with 12 bases between. The germline V gene has CDR1 SGDLS and CDR2 YYNGEE. The CDR3 loop spans 15 amino acids. In DNA form, the CDR3 reads TGTGCCAGCAACCGGGACAACGCGAACACCGGGGAGCTGTTTTTT. Protein sequence: CASNRDNANTGELFF.

This chain joins TRBV6-1 and TRBJ1-2, with D perhaps TRBD1 (6 bases). The length of the CDR3 is 13 residues. CDR1 and CDR2 from the germline V gene are MNHNS and SASEGT. Trimming stripped 3 bases from V and 7 bases from J, with 12 bases between. This CDR3 is CASSDGGRGGYTF. The CDR3 DNA sequence: TGTGCCAGCAGTGATGGGGGCCGCGGTGGCTACACCTTC.

The chain carries TRBV7-8 and TRBJ2-7, with 9 positions matching TRBD2. Germline lookup yields CDR1 SGHVS and CDR2 FQNEAQ. The CDR3 has 15 amino acids. With 5 bases clipped from V and 3 bases from J, the junction kept 8 bases outside the gene matches. CDR3 nucleotide sequence: TGTGCCAGCAGCCCCTACCCAGCGGGGGGCTACGAGCAGTACTTC. This sequence encodes CASSPYPAGGYEQYF. The full variable domain, with the rest looked up from reference TRBV7-8 and TRBJ2-7, is GAGVSQSPRYKVAKRGQDVALRCDPISGHVSLFWYQQALGQGPEFLTYFQNEAQLDKSGLPSDRFFAERPEGSVSTLKIQRTQQEDSAVYLCASSPYPAGGYEQYFGPGTRLTVT.

Only one count was recorded for this clone. This sequence joins TRBV6-6 and TRBJ2-7; perhaps D is TRBD1 or TRBD2 (6 bases each). Germline V lookup: CDR1 MNHNY, CDR2 SVGAGI (reference sequence). Trimming took 2 bases from V and 6 from J, leaving 11 bases between them. The CDR3 has 13 residues. The CDR3 reads CASSYERGREQYF. The CDR3 bases are TGTGCCAGCAGTTACGAACGGGGGCGCGAGCAGTACTTC.

The rearrangement uses TRBV19 and TRBJ1-5, with D hard to call. The length of the CDR3 is 17 residues. With 7 bases removed from V and 0 bases from J, the gap between germline ends came to 19 bases. CDR1 is LNHDA, CDR2 SQIVND, per germline (reference sequence). The CDR3 DNA reads TGTGCCAGTACCCAACCCCGAGGGAGTTATAGCAATCAGCCCCAGCATTTT. This encodes CASTQPRGSYSNQPQHF. Full variable domain (missing parts from reference TRBV19 and TRBJ1-5): DGGITQSPKYLFRKEGQNVTLSCEQNLNHDAMYWYRQDPGQGLRLIYYSQIVNDFQKGDIAEGYSVSREKKESFPLTVTSAQKNPTAFYLCASTQPRGSYSNQPQHFGDGTRLSIL.

This chain's CDR3 is CASSWRTSGGAGEQFF. The CDR3 region has the DNA TGTGCCAGCAGCTGGAGGACTAGCGGGGGGGCCGGTGAGCAGTTCTTC. The rearrangement uses TRBV7-2 and TRBJ2-1; 15 bases are shared with TRBD2. After removal of 4 bases from V and 9 bases from J, the junction contained 7 bases not matched to a gene. CDR1 is SGHTA, CDR2 FQGNSA, per germline. The CDR3 runs to 16 residues.

The chain has TRBV29-1 and TRBJ2-7, with 9 positions matching TRBD1. V dropped 1 base and J dropped 2; count of bases not matched to a gene: 3. The CDR3 has 14 amino acids. CDR1 and CDR2 from the germline V gene are SQVTM and ANQGSEA. The CDR3 spells CSVEVQGAPYEQYF. The CDR3 bases are TGCAGCGTTGAAGTACAGGGGGCTCCCTACGAGCAGTACTTC.

This clone appeared a single time. The chain has TRBV6-1 and TRBJ2-7, with D possibly matching TRBD2 (5 bases). The CDR3 spans 15 residues. Trimming removed 7 bases at V and 4 bases at J, with 20 bases between. In germline, CDR1 is MNHNS, CDR2 SASEGT. This CDR3 reads CASNPRGSTTYEQYF. The DNA for the CDR3 is TGTGCCAGCAACCCACGGGGATCTACAACGTACGAGCAGTACTTC.

The V gene is TRBV7-2, the J gene TRBJ2-2; D is perhaps TRBD1 (6 bases). Trimming took off 7 bases at V and 5 bases at J, with 14 bases between the two ends. Germline-derived CDR1 and CDR2 are SGHTA and FQGNSA. There are 14 residues in the CDR3. The chain's CDR3 is CASTYGQSTGELFF. DNA for the CDR3: TGTGCCAGCACCTACGGACAGAGTACCGGGGAGCTGTTTTTT.

This chain joins TRBV5-8 and TRBJ1-4; 10 bases match TRBD1. The length of the CDR3 is 18 residues. Germline V gives CDR1 SGHTS, CDR2 YDEGEE. After removal of 4 bases from V and 0 bases from J, the junction contained 9 bases not matched to a gene. DNA for the CDR3: TGTGCCAGCAGCGCCGGGACAGGGGTGTCAGCAACTAATGAAAAACTGTTTTTT. Protein product: CASSAGTGVSATNEKLFF.

The chain couples TRBV6-5 to TRBJ1-2; D gene unclear. CDR1 and CDR2 from the germline V gene are MNHEY and SVGAGI. The CDR3 length is 13 residues. Trimming stripped 6 bases from V and 3 bases from J, with 11 bases between. The CDR3 protein is CASSAGPHYGYTF. In nucleotides, the CDR3 is TGTGCCAGCAGCGCCGGGCCACACTATGGCTACACCTTC.

The chain carries TRBV2 and TRBJ2-7; 12 bases line up with TRBD1. Germline CDR1 SNHLY, CDR2 FYNNEI. V lost 5 bases, J lost 9 bases, and 8 bases stayed unmatched. This CDR3 comprises 14 residues. CDR3 in DNA: TGTGCCAGCAGTTCCGGGACAGGGGGCTTCTGGCAGTACTTC. Translating it yields CASSSGTGGFWQYF.

The V gene is TRBV7-2, the J gene TRBJ2-5; a weak D match, TRBD1 (6 bases). The CDR3 length is 14 residues. Germline V gene lookup returns CDR1 SGHTA and CDR2 FQGNSA. Trimming took off 1 base at V and 5 bases at J, with 11 bases between the two ends. The CDR3 DNA reads TGTGCCAGCAGCTTAGGGCCAGGGGTGGAGACCCAGTACTTC. Its protein is CASSLGPGVETQYF.

This chain connects TRBV2 to TRBJ2-7; tentative D call: TRBD1 (5 bases). The germline CDR1 and CDR2 sequences are SNHLY and FYNNEI. Trimming left V 4 bases short and J 4 bases short, with 8 bases between. CDR3 size: 12 residues. DNA for the CDR3: TGTGCCAGCAGTGTTAGGGGTTACGAGCAGTACTTC. Translation gives CASSVRGYEQYF.